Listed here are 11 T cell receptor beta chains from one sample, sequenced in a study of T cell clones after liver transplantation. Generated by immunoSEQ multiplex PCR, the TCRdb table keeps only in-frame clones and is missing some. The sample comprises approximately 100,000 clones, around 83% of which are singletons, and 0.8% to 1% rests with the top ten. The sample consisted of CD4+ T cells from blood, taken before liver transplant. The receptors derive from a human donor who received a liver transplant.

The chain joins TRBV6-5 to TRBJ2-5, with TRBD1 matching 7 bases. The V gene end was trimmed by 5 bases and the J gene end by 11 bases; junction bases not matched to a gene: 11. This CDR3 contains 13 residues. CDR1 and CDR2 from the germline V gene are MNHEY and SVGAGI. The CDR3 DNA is TGTGCCAGCAGTGCCCGGGACAGTCTAGGGCAGTACTTC. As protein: CASSARDSLGQYF.

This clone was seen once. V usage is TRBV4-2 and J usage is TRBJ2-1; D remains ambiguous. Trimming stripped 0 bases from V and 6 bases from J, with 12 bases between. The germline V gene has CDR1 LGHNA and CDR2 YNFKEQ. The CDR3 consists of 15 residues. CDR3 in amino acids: CASSQDRLASNEQFF. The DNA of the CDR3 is TGTGCCAGCAGCCAAGATAGGCTGGCTTCCAATGAGCAGTTCTTC.

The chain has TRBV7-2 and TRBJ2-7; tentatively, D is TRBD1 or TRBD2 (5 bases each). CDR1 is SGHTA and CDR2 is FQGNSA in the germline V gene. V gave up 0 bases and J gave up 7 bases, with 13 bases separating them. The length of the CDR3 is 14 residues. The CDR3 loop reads CASSLALRGQEQYF. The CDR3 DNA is TGTGCCAGCAGCTTAGCGCTCCGGGGCCAAGAGCAGTACTTC.

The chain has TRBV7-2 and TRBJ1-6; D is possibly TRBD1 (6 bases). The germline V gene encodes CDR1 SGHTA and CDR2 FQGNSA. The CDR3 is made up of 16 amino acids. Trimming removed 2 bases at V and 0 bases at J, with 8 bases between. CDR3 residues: CASSLQGSSYNSPLHF. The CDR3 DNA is TGTGCCAGCAGCTTACAGGGGAGCTCCTATAATTCACCCCTCCACTTT.

CDR3 DNA: TGTGCCAGCAGCTTACAGACAGGGGGCGTACCAGATACGCAGTATTTT. Translated, it gives CASSLQTGGVPDTQYF. The chain carries TRBV5-5 and TRBJ2-3; 10 positions agree with TRBD1. The CDR3 covers 16 residues. Germline assignment: CDR1 SGHKS and CDR2 YYEKEE (reference sequence). Trimming took 2 bases from V and 4 from J; bases not matched to a gene: 7.

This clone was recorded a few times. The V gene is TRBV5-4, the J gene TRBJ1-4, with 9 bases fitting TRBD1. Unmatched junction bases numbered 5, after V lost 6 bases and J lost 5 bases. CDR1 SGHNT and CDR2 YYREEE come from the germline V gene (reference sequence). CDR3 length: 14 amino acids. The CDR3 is CASTSGTGNEKLFF. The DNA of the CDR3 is TGTGCCAGCACCTCCGGGACAGGGAATGAAAAACTGTTTTTT.

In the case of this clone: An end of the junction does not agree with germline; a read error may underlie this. In DNA form, the CDR3 reads TGTGCCAGCAGCCCCCCACTAGCGGGGGGCCTGATCTTC. This sequence encodes CASSPPLAGGLIF. The chain links TRBV4-2 to TRBJ2-1; 12 nucleotides line up with TRBD2. From germline, CDR1 is LGHNA and CDR2 YNFKEQ. The CDR3 runs to 13 residues.

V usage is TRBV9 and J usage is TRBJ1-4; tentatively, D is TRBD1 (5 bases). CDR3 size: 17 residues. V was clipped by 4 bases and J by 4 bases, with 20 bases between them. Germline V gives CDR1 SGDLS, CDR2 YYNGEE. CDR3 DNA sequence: TGTGCCAGCAGCCTAGGATCCGGGGGTACCTTTAATGAAAAACTGTTTTTT. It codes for CASSLGSGGTFNEKLFF.

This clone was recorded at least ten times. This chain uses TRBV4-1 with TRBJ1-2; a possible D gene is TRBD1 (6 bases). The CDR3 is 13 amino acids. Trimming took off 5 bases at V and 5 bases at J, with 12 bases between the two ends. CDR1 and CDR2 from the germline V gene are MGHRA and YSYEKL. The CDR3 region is CASSTGARYGYTF. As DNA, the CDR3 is TGCGCCAGCAGCACGGGGGCGCGATATGGCTACACCTTC.

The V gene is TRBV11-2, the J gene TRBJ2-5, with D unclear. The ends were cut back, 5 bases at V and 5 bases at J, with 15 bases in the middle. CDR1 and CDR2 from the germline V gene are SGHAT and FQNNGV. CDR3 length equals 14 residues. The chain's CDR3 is CASSPRGEAETQYF. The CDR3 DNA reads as TGTGCCAGCAGCCCCCGAGGAGAGGCGGAGACCCAGTACTTC.

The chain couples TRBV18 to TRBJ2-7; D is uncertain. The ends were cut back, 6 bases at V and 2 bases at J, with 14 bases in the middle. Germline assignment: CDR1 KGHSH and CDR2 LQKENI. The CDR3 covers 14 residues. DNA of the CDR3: TGTGCCAGCTCGTCCTGGGCACAGACCTACGAGCAGTACTTC. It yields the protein CASSSWAQTYEQYF.